A single sample gave rise to the 32 T cell receptor beta chains below, sequenced in a study of Graves' ophthalmopathy and Graves' hyperthyroidism. Amplification of TCR beta CDR3 regions used RNA transcripts. RT-PCR with HTBI primers came first, then second-round multiplex PCR. TCRdb fed the multiplex PCR reads into MiXCR, producing one record per CDR3 protein. The repertoire holds hundreds of thousands of distinct CDR3 sequences, with 13% to 15% as singletons. Sequencing was carried out using blood. Every receptor here comes from a woman aged 25 to 39 with Graves' ophthalmopathy.

This clonotype was picked up many times. V usage is TRBV28 and J usage is TRBJ1-2; tentative D call: TRBD1 (6 bases). V lost 1 base to trimming and J lost 4 bases, with 10 bases between them. The CDR3 extends over 14 amino acids. Germline V gives CDR1 MDHEN, CDR2 SYDVKM. CDR3 DNA sequence: TGTGCCAGCAGTTTATACAGGGAAGTCTATGGCTACACCTTC. Its protein is CASSLYREVYGYTF.

Many counts were recorded for this clonotype. This chain joins TRBV4-2 and TRBJ2-7; 9 bases line up with TRBD2. This CDR3 has 15 amino acids. After removal of 0 bases from V and 6 bases from J, the junction contained 6 bases not matched to a gene. The germline gives CDR1 LGHNA, CDR2 YNFKEQ. Here the CDR3 reads CASSQEEGSGGEQYF. CDR3 DNA: TGTGCCAGCAGCCAAGAGGAGGGTAGCGGGGGCGAGCAGTACTTC.

This clonotype was counted between two and nine times. This rearrangement joins TRBV28 to TRBJ1-6; possibly TRBD1 for D (5 bases). V was shortened by 1 base and J by 3 bases, with 13 bases between the two germline ends. Germline V gene data show CDR1 as MDHEN and CDR2 as SYDVKM. The CDR3 runs to 17 residues. In nucleotides, the CDR3 is TGTGCCAGCAGTTTATCACAGGATAAACTCTATAATTCACCCCTCCACTTT. Translating gives CASSLSQDKLYNSPLHF. Full variable domain (missing parts from reference TRBV28 and TRBJ1-6): DVKVTQSSRYLVKRTGEKVFLECVQDMDHENMFWYRQDPGLGLRLIYFSYDVKMKEKGDIPEGYSVSREKKERFSLILESASTNQTSMYLCASSLSQDKLYNSPLHFGNGTRLTVT.

At least ten counts were recorded for this clonotype. V and J are TRBV20-1 and TRBJ2-7, with 8 bases that match TRBD1. This CDR3 contains 12 residues. Germline assignment: CDR1 DFQATT and CDR2 SNEGSKA (reference sequence). CDR3 DNA sequence: TGCAAGGCGGACAGGGACTCCTACGAGCAGTACTTC. Translated: CKADRDSYEQYF.

Ten or more counts support this clonotype. The chain employs TRBV12-3 or TRBV12-4 and TRBJ1-5; D unresolved. Between the trimmed V and J ends, which lost 3 bases and 2 bases, there was a span of 11 bases. There are 15 residues in the CDR3. CDR3 in amino acids: CASSLHKAGNQPQHF. The CDR3 DNA sequence: TGTGCCAGCAGTTTGCACAAAGCCGGCAATCAGCCCCAGCATTTT.

At least ten counts were recorded for this clonotype. The V call is TRBV19, the J call TRBJ2-2; D ambiguous. This CDR3 has 13 residues. Germline V gene data show CDR1 as LNHDA and CDR2 as SQIVND (reference sequence). V lost 3 bases to trimming and J lost 5 bases, with 7 bases between them. CDR3 sequence: CASSMLGTGELFF. The CDR3 bases are TGTGCCAGTAGTATGTTAGGGACCGGGGAGCTGTTTTTT.

This clonotype has ten or more counts. One base away lies a much larger clone, so this may be a sequencing read error. The rearrangement links TRBV6-5 to TRBJ2-7; D is possibly TRBD2 (6 bases). CDR3 length: 14 residues. Germline V lookup: CDR1 MNHEY, CDR2 SVGAGI. V was trimmed by 0 bases and J by 3 bases, leaving 9 bases between them. The chain's CDR3 is CASSYSMGGYEQYF. As DNA, the CDR3 is TGTGCCAGCAGTTACTCGATGGGGGGCTACGAGCAGTACTTC.

The chain has TRBV3-1 and TRBJ2-5, with 15 bases matching TRBD2. Germline V gives CDR1 LGHDT, CDR2 YNNKEL (reference sequence). This CDR3 is 18 amino acids long. The junction had 9 bases not matched to a gene; V was cut back by 3 bases and J by 4 bases. The CDR3 DNA reads as TGTGCCAGCAGCCACGGACTAGCGGGGGGGCCTTTTGGAGAGACCCAGTACTTC. Its protein product is CASSHGLAGGPFGETQYF.

The V call is TRBV11-2, the J call TRBJ1-1; 12 positions agree with TRBD1. CDR3 length equals 16 residues. The J segment lost 3 bases and the V segment lost 7 bases, leaving 9 bases of the junction unmatched. Germline-derived CDR1 and CDR2 are SGHAT and FQNNGV. CDR3 residues: CASTDGTGGYYTEAFF. CDR3 in DNA: TGTGCCAGCACCGACGGGACAGGGGGCTATTACACTGAAGCTTTCTTT.

This clonotype was seen only a few times. The chain has TRBV4-1 and TRBJ2-7, with no clear D. CDR3 size: 13 residues. Germline loops: CDR1 MGHRA, CDR2 YSYEKL. Between the trimmed V and J ends, which lost 4 bases and 7 bases, there was a span of 14 bases. The CDR3 region has the DNA TGCGCCAGCAGCCTCCGGACGGTCGGAGAGCAGTACTTC. Protein sequence: CASSLRTVGEQYF.

There are many counts of this clonotype. The J gene is TRBJ2-5, the V gene TRBV4-1; possibly TRBD1 for D (5 bases). There are 15 residues in the CDR3. The V end lost 3 bases, the J end lost 3 bases, and 14 bases lay between the germline ends. Germline V gene data show CDR1 as MGHRA and CDR2 as YSYEKL. CDR3 bases: TGCGCCAGCAGCCAGCAGGGCGTGATCAAAGAGACCCAGTACTTC. Its protein product is CASSQQGVIKETQYF.

This clonotype was seen ten or more times. The chain is built from TRBV6-1 and TRBJ2-2; TRBD2 is a possible D gene (7 bases). From germline, CDR1 is MNHNS and CDR2 SASEGT. The CDR3 has 17 amino acids. V lost 7 bases and J 2 bases, leaving 20 bases between the germline ends. The CDR3, as DNA: TGTGCCAGCACCATCAAGGGGGGGACAACCAACACCGGGGAGCTGTTTTTT. Amino acid sequence: CASTIKGGTTNTGELFF.

This clonotype was seen repeatedly, ten times or more. The rearrangement links TRBV7-2 to TRBJ2-7, with 7 bases identical to TRBD1. The ends lost 5 bases at V and 0 bases at J; junction bases unmatched: 7. This CDR3 has 15 residues. The germline gives CDR1 SGHTA, CDR2 FQGNSA. The DNA for the CDR3 is TGTGCCAGCAGCCTGTATACAGGGGACTCCTACGAGCAGTACTTC. The encoded protein is CASSLYTGDSYEQYF.

In this sample, this clonotype turned up many times. The V call is TRBV11-2, the J call TRBJ2-2; a weak D match, TRBD2 (5 bases). From germline, CDR1 is SGHAT and CDR2 FQNNGV. Between the trimmed V and J ends, which lost 0 bases and 0 bases, there was a span of 11 bases. The CDR3 runs to 17 residues. The CDR3 region has the DNA TGTGCCAGCAGCTTAGATCTAGCTCCGGCGAACACCGGGGAGCTGTTTTTT. This codes for CASSLDLAPANTGELFF.

This clonotype was detected ten times or more. The chain couples TRBV28 to TRBJ1-1; D perhaps matches TRBD1 (5 bases). The length of the CDR3 is 13 residues. With 5 bases removed from V and 9 bases from J, the gap between germline ends came to 16 bases. Germline values: CDR1 MDHEN, CDR2 SYDVKM. The CDR3 bases are TGTGCCAGCAGTACCCAGGGAGGGATTAAAGCTTTCTTT. Amino acid sequence: CASSTQGGIKAFF.

This clonotype was counted at least ten times. DNA of the CDR3: TGTGCCAGCAGCCCCGGACAGGGCAAAATGAACACTGAAGCTTTCTTT. Protein sequence: CASSPGQGKMNTEAFF. The V and J genes are TRBV11-2 and TRBJ1-1; TRBD1 aligns across 8 bases. Trimming cost V 5 bases and J 0 bases; bases outside gene matches: 8. Germline V gene sequence: CDR1 SGHAT, CDR2 FQNNGV. The CDR3 loop spans 16 amino acids.

This clonotype was observed at least ten times. This chain uses TRBV27 with TRBJ2-7; 11 bases are a match to TRBD2. The CDR3 length is 16 residues. Germline trimming cut 0 bases from V and 2 bases from J; bases unmatched to any gene: 3. CDR1 and CDR2 from the germline V gene are MNHEY and SMNVEV (reference sequence). The CDR3 reads CASSLSRLAGTYEQYF. CDR3 nucleotides: TGTGCCAGCAGTTTATCAAGACTAGCGGGAACCTACGAGCAGTACTTC.

This clonotype was picked up many times. The chain recombines TRBV20-1 with TRBJ2-7; 7 bases align to TRBD2. Per the germline V gene, CDR1 is DFQATT and CDR2 is SNEGSKA (reference sequence). CDR3 size: 15 residues. Germline trimming cut 0 bases from V and 5 bases from J; bases unmatched to any gene: 10. The CDR3 spells CSARDLGRGFNEQYF. Written as DNA, the CDR3 is TGCAGTGCTAGAGATCTTGGGAGGGGTTTCAACGAGCAGTACTTC.

There are many counts of this clonotype. This chain links TRBV6-1 with TRBJ1-2, with D uncertain. Germline V gene sequence: CDR1 MNHNS, CDR2 SASEGT. V lost 5 bases and J lost 3, with 13 bases in between. This CDR3 has 14 amino acids. The CDR3 is CASSPDAGDYGYTF. The DNA for the CDR3 is TGTGCCAGCAGTCCGGATGCTGGGGACTATGGCTACACCTTC.

Turning to this clonotype: The conserved final phenylalanine or tryptophan is absent from the CDR3, which likely points to a read error. This sequence joins TRBV27 and TRBJ1-2; D is uncertain. The V end was cut by 5 bases, the J end by 3 bases, with 10 bases between. Germline V CDR1 and CDR2: MNHEY, SMNVEV (reference sequence). This CDR3 comprises 13 residues. CDR3 protein: CASSTQADYGYTY. CDR3 in DNA: TGTGCCAGCAGTACTCAGGCGGACTATGGCTACACCTAC.

This clonotype has ten or more counts. The chain joins TRBV29-1 to TRBJ1-5; 7 bases fit TRBD1. The CDR3 loop spans 14 amino acids. The trim removed 4 bases at V and 0 bases at J, leaving 3 bases unmatched. CDR1 and CDR2 from the germline V gene are SQVTM and ANQGSEA. The CDR3 loop is CSVGDSYSNQPQHF. CDR3 coding DNA: TGCAGCGTTGGGGACAGCTATAGCAATCAGCCCCAGCATTTT.

The chain carries TRBV5-6 and TRBJ2-7, with 14 bases matching TRBD2. CDR1 is SGHDT, CDR2 YYEEEE, per germline. V shed 3 bases and J 7 bases; nucleotides not matched to a gene: 6. CDR3 size: 15 residues. CDR3 sequence reads: CASSSGTSGSREQYF. The CDR3 coding sequence is TGTGCCAGCAGCTCCGGGACTAGCGGGAGTAGAGAGCAGTACTTC.

The chain uses TRBV12-3 or TRBV12-4 and TRBJ2-4; TRBD1 or TRBD2 may be the D gene (5 bases each). The CDR3 spans 14 residues. Trimming stripped 4 bases from V and 0 bases from J, with 7 bases between. The CDR3 spells CASSWDLAKNIQYF. The CDR3 DNA sequence: TGTGCCAGCAGTTGGGACCTAGCCAAAAACATTCAGTACTTC.

Many counts were recorded for this clonotype. This chain connects TRBV6-1 to TRBJ2-5; 7 positions agree with TRBD1. CDR3 size: 14 residues. J gave up 1 base and V 9 bases, and 8 bases lay outside the gene matches. Germline V gene lookup returns CDR1 MNHNS and CDR2 SASEGT. The CDR3 here is CASTRDRSQETQYF. The CDR3, as DNA: TGTGCCAGTACCCGGGACAGATCCCAAGAGACCCAGTACTTC.

The chain joins TRBV12-5 to TRBJ2-5, with unresolved D. The V gene lost 6 bases and the J gene lost 5 bases, with 10 bases spanning the gap. The V gene's germline CDR1 is LGHNT and CDR2 FRNRAP. CDR3 length: 12 amino acids. CDR3 nucleotide sequence: TGTGCTAGTGGGGACGTTAGCGAGACCCAGTACTTC. It yields the protein CASGDVSETQYF.

This clonotype was picked up many times. This chain links TRBV6-5 with TRBJ1-2; 7 nucleotides line up with TRBD1. The germline gives CDR1 MNHEY, CDR2 SVGAGI. CDR3 length: 13 amino acids. The junction had 3 bases not matched to a gene; V was cut back by 4 bases and J by 4 bases. The CDR3 protein is CASSSRQGYGYTF. CDR3 bases: TGTGCCAGCAGTTCAAGACAGGGCTATGGCTACACCTTC.

This clonotype came up many times. The J gene is TRBJ1-2, the V gene TRBV28; no clear D gene. The CDR3 contains 14 residues. The V gene lost 2 bases and the J gene lost 1 base, with 8 bases spanning the gap. Germline CDR1 reads MDHEN; CDR2 reads SYDVKM. CDR3 residues: CASSLGRNNYGYTF. The CDR3 nucleotides read TGTGCCAGCAGTTTAGGACGAAATAACTATGGCTACACCTTC.

This clonotype was seen a few times. The rearrangement uses TRBV28 and TRBJ1-1, with 7 positions matching TRBD1. J gave up 6 bases and V 3 bases, and 7 bases lay outside the gene matches. This CDR3 is 14 amino acids long. The germline CDR1 and CDR2 sequences are MDHEN and SYDVKM. In DNA form, the CDR3 reads TGTGCCAGCAGTTTCCCCGACAGGGACTCTGAAGCTTTCTTT. Residues: CASSFPDRDSEAFF.

This clonotype was seen at least ten times. CDR3 DNA: TGTGCCAGCACCCCCCTGGGAGGCCCAGCTAACTATGGCTACACCTTC. Translated, it gives CASTPLGGPANYGYTF. This sequence joins TRBV6-5 and TRBJ1-2; D not certain. The germline V gene has CDR1 MNHEY and CDR2 SVGAGI. This CDR3 comprises 16 residues. The germline V and J ends were trimmed by 7 bases and 0 bases, with 18 bases remaining between them.

V and J are TRBV3-1 and TRBJ2-7; 12 bases are shared with TRBD1. The trim removed 1 base at V and 4 bases at J, leaving 14 bases unmatched. The germline gives CDR1 LGHDT, CDR2 YNNKEL (reference sequence). The CDR3 loop spans 19 amino acids. The DNA of the CDR3 is TGTGCCAGCAGCCAAGGGATGAGGGACAGGGGGCGGCGGATTTACGAGCAGTACTTC. Its protein product is CASSQGMRDRGRRIYEQYF.

This clonotype came up many times. The CDR3 DNA reads TGCAGTGCTAGGGGCTCTAGCGGGATAAGACGAGAGACCCAGTACTTC. Amino acids: CSARGSSGIRRETQYF. V and J are TRBV20-1 and TRBJ2-5; 9 nucleotides match TRBD2. The J segment lost 4 bases and the V segment lost 3 bases, leaving 12 bases of the junction unmatched. Germline V gene lookup returns CDR1 DFQATT and CDR2 SNEGSKA (reference sequence). CDR3 length equals 16 residues.

This clonotype was seen repeatedly, ten times or more. The chain is built from TRBV28 and TRBJ1-2; TRBD1 might be the D (6 bases). This CDR3 contains 15 residues. Germline V CDR1 and CDR2: MDHEN, SYDVKM. Between the trimmed V and J ends, which lost 5 bases and 4 bases, there was a span of 17 bases. CDR3 sequence: CASSQPSQGIYGYTF. The CDR3 nucleotides read TGTGCCAGCAGTCAACCTTCTCAGGGGATCTATGGCTACACCTTC.